These T cell receptor beta chains were read from a single sample in a study of T cell responses to AZD1222 COVID-19 vaccine. The protocol was immunoSEQ multiplex PCR, while the TCRdb copy is restricted to in-frame clones and leaves out a portion. Of roughly 140,000 clones listed, 90% to 95% were seen once; the top ten hold more than 10%. The sample here was peripheral blood, taken after recovery from COVID-19. The receptors were sampled from an adult who had recovered from COVID-19. The CDR3 runs from the conserved cysteine through the conserved F or W. The D gene is left open where the match is weak. Clone size is not always given. Where it is, it says once, few, many or a class for expanded clones.

TRBV25-1	TRBJ2-5	TRBD2	once	CASSLGLATETQYF	TGTGCCAGCAGTCTTGGACTAGCCACAGAGACCCAGTACTTC
TRBV6-5	TRBJ1-2	TRBD1	-	CASYSGTANNYGYTF	TGTGCCAGTTATTCCGGGACAGCCAACAACTATGGCTACACCTTC
TRBV4-1	TRBJ2-6	-	-	CASSPPAGTKTSGANVLTF	TGCGCCAGCAGCCCCCCAGCCGGGACAAAGACGTCTGGGGCCAACGTCCTGACTTTC
TRBV5-6	TRBJ2-5	TRBD1	once	CASSSPGQGAGETQYF	TGTGCCAGCAGCTCCCCGGGACAGGGGGCAGGAGAGACCCAGTACTTC
TRBV7-9	TRBJ2-3	-	-	CASSLGRGSDTQYF	TGTGCCAGCAGCTTAGGTCGTGGGTCAGATACGCAGTATTTT
TRBV28	TRBJ2-1	-	-	CASSRQASSSYNEQFF	TGTGCCAGCAGTCGACAGGCCTCGAGCTCCTACAATGAGCAGTTCTTC
TRBV6-6	TRBJ2-3	-	-	CASSYSSSDSTDTQYF	TGTGCCAGCAGTTACTCCAGCTCAGATAGCACAGATACGCAGTATTTT
TRBV4-1	TRBJ2-7	TRBD1	-	CASSQQGAWREQYF	TGCGCCAGCAGCCAACAGGGGGCTTGGAGGGAGCAGTACTTC
TRBV28	TRBJ2-7	TRBD1	few	CASSIRQGGYEQYF	TGTGCCAGCAGTATCCGACAGGGGGGGTACGAGCAGTACTTC
TRBV5-4	TRBJ1-4	-	-	CASSFSGGTNEKLFF	TGTGCCAGCAGCTTCTCCGGGGGAACTAATGAAAAACTGTTTTTT
TRBV5-4	TRBJ2-1	-	-	CASSLRAPNEQFF	TGTGCCAGCAGCTTGAGGGCCCCCAATGAGCAGTTCTTC
TRBV28	TRBJ2-2	-	-	CASSVNPDTNTGELFF	TGTGCCAGCTCCGTAAACCCAGACACCAACACCGGGGAGCTGTTTTTT
TRBV9	TRBJ2-2	TRBD2	-	CASSVAGTSGTGELFF	TGTGCCAGCAGCGTAGCTGGGACTAGCGGAACCGGGGAGCTGTTTTTT
TRBV5-5	TRBJ2-1	TRBD2	-	CASSFPWPRAGYHNEQFF	TGTGCCAGCAGCTTCCCCTGGCCGCGAGCGGGATATCACAATGAGCAGTTCTTC
TRBV21-1	TRBJ2-6	-	-	CASSNGDISGANVLTF	TGTGCCAGCAGCAATGGGGACATCTCTGGGGCCAACGTCCTGACTTTC
TRBV2	TRBJ1-4	-	-	CASSLQGTNEKLFF	TGTGCCAGCAGTCTACAGGGAACTAATGAAAAACTGTTTTTT
TRBV27	TRBJ1-5	-	-	CASSWGGNQPQHF	TGTGCCAGCAGTTGGGGGGGGAATCAGCCCCAGCATTTT
TRBV6-2/TRBV6-3	TRBJ2-7	TRBD2	-	CASSYSLSGSPIYEQYF	TGTGCCAGCAGTTATTCCCTAAGCGGGAGCCCTATCTACGAGCAGTACTTC
TRBV30	TRBJ1-5	-	-	CAWSVGSHSNQPQHF	TGTGCCTGGAGTGTGGGGAGCCATAGCAATCAGCCCCAGCATTTT
TRBV7-3	TRBJ2-1	-	-	CASSLDLSGDNEQFF	TGTGCCAGCAGCTTAGATCTTTCAGGGGACAATGAGCAGTTCTTC
TRBV19	TRBJ2-2	-	-	CASSMPRTGELFF	TGTGCCAGTAGTATGCCCCGCACCGGGGAGCTGTTTTTT
TRBV6-2/TRBV6-3	TRBJ2-7	-	once	CASSYGAISNYEQYF	TGTGCCAGCAGTTACGGAGCCATTAGTAATTACGAGCAGTACTTC
TRBV3-1/TRBV3-2	TRBJ1-6	-	-	CASGQGNSPLHF	TGTGCCAGCGGGCAGGGGAATTCACCCCTCCACTTT
TRBV7-2	TRBJ2-1	-	-	CASSLRRLVAYNEQFF	TGTGCCAGCAGCTTAAGGCGGCTAGTCGCCTACAATGAGCAGTTCTTC
TRBV18	TRBJ2-3	TRBD1	-	CASSPKQGAQDTQYF	TGTGCCAGCTCACCTAAACAGGGGGCGCAAGATACGCAGTATTTT
TRBV7-8	TRBJ1-2	-	few	CASSLASAGYGYTF	TGTGCCAGCAGCTTAGCATCTGCAGGCTATGGCTACACCTTC
TRBV6-5	TRBJ1-5	-	-	CASSRSGNQPQHF	TGTGCCAGCAGTCGAAGTGGCAATCAGCCCCAGCATTTT
TRBV3-1/TRBV3-2	TRBJ1-1	-	-	CASSWGWSTEAFF	TGTGCCAGCAGCTGGGGGTGGAGCACTGAAGCTTTCTTT
TRBV5-1	TRBJ1-2	-	-	CASSIGNTASDGYTF	TGCGCCAGCAGTATCGGAAACACGGCCTCGGATGGCTACACCTTC
TRBV7-9	TRBJ2-7	TRBD2	-	CASSPPSGSVYEQYF	TGTGCCAGCAGTCCCCCTAGCGGGAGTGTCTACGAGCAGTACTTC
TRBV2	TRBJ1-4	-	-	CASSDRAGNEKLFF	TGTGCCAGCAGTGACAGGGCTGGAAATGAAAAACTGTTTTTT
TRBV2	TRBJ1-3	-	-	CASSGRGHSGNTIYF	TGTGCCAGCAGTGGGCGGGGGCACTCTGGAAACACCATATATTTT
TRBV27	TRBJ2-4	TRBD1	-	CASSPRTTGVAKNIQYF	TGTGCCAGCAGTCCTCGTACTACAGGGGTAGCCAAAAACATTCAGTACTTC
TRBV5-1	TRBJ2-7	-	-	CASSFGRGEYEQYF	TGCGCCAGCAGCTTTGGCAGGGGTGAATACGAGCAGTACTTC
TRBV19	TRBJ2-2	TRBD2	-	CASSIKRLADTGELFF	TGTGCCAGTAGTATAAAGAGACTAGCGGACACCGGGGAGCTGTTTTTT
TRBV11-2	TRBJ1-1	TRBD1	-	CASSGGRGLNTEAFF	TGTGCCAGCAGCGGTGGCAGGGGGTTGAACACTGAAGCTTTCTTT
TRBV5-1	TRBJ2-5	-	-	CASSEPRGLETQYF	TGCGCCAGCAGCGAACCCCGGGGGCTTGAGACCCAGTACTTC
TRBV4-1	TRBJ2-2	TRBD2	-	CASSQGTSGFTGELFF	TGCGCCAGCAGCCAAGGAACTAGCGGATTCACCGGGGAGCTGTTTTTT
TRBV19	TRBJ2-1	-	-	CASSGQIYNEQFF	TGTGCCAGTAGTGGACAAATATACAATGAGCAGTTCTTC
TRBV5-1	TRBJ1-6	-	-	CASSSGSYNSPLHF	TGCGCCAGCAGCAGCGGTTCCTATAATTCACCCCTCCACTTT